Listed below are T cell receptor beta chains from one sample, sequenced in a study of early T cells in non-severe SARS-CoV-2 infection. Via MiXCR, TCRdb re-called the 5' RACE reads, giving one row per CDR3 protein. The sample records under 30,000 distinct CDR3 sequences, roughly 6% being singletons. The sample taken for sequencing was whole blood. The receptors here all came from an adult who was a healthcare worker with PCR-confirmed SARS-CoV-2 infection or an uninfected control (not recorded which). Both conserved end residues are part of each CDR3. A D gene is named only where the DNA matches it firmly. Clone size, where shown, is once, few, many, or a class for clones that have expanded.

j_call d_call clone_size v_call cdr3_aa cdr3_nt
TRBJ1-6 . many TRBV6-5 CASSPAPQGYSPLHF TGTGCCAGCAGCCCCGCACCACAGGGATATTCACCCCTCCACTTT
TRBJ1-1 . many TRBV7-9 CASSSRNRVDTEAFF TGTGCCAGCAGCTCACGGAACAGGGTCGACACTGAAGCTTTCTTT
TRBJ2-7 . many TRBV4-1 CASSQDPGFQDEQYF TGCGCCAGCAGCCAAGACCCAGGGTTTCAGGACGAGCAGTACTTC
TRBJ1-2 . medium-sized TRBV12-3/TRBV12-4 CASSFRQLYGYTF TGTGCCAGCAGTTTCCGACAGCTCTATGGCTACACCTTC
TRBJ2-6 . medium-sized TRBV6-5 CASSFLGTRSGANVLTF TGTGCCAGCAGTTTTTTAGGGACCCGCTCTGGGGCCAACGTCCTGACTTTC
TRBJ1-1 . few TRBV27 CASSSTSGAFF TGTGCCAGCAGTTCCACTTCGGGAGCTTTCTTT
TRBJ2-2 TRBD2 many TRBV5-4 CASSLGGLAANTGELFF TGTGCCAGCAGCTTGGGGGGACTAGCGGCGAACACCGGGGAGCTGTTTTTT
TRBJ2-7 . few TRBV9 CASSASLTGYYEQYF TGTGCCAGCAGCGCATCCTTGACAGGATACTACGAGCAGTACTTC
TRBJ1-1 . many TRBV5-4 CASSSGTKRIEAFF TGTGCCAGCAGTTCCGGGACAAAAAGGATTGAAGCTTTCTTT
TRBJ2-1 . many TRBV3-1 CASNGGGLRNEQFF TGTGCCAGCAATGGGGGGGGCCTAAGAAATGAGCAGTTCTTC
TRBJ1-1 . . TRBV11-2 CASSAKGQNTEAFF TGTGCCAGCAGCGCCAAGGGACAGAACACTGAAGCTTTCTTT
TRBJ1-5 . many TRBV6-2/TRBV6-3 CASSTLSSGNQPQHF TGTGCCAGCAGCACCCTCTCCTCAGGGAATCAGCCCCAGCATTTT
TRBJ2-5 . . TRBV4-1 CASSQGLPETQYF TGCGCCAGCAGCCAAGGTTTGCCAGAGACCCAGTACTTC
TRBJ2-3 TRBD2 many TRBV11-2 CASSWAGGGAWRQYF TGTGCCAGCAGCTGGGCTGGCGGGGGGGCCTGGAGGCAGTATTTT
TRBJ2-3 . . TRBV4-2 CASSQVSGGRTYFPDTQYF TGTGCCAGCAGCCAAGTATCCGGGGGGCGAACCTATTTTCCGGATACGCAGTATTTT
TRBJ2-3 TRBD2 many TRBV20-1 CSARVLAGGEDTQYF TGCAGTGCTAGAGTTCTAGCGGGCGGTGAAGATACGCAGTATTTT
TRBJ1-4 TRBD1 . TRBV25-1 CASSPRDRGGFEKLFF TGTGCCAGCAGTCCCCGAGACAGGGGAGGCTTTGAAAAACTGTTTTTT
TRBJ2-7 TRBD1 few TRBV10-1 CASSAGTGGDCPYEQYF TGCGCCAGCAGTGCCGGGACAGGGGGCGATTGCCCCTACGAGCAGTACTTC
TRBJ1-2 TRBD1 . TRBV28 CASARRDRGPLGYGYTF TGTGCCAGCGCCCGCCGGGACAGGGGGCCCCTAGGCTATGGCTACACCTTC
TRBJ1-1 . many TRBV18 CASSPGRNTEAFF TGTGCCAGCTCACCAGGGCGGAACACTGAAGCTTTCTTT
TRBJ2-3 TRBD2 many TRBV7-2 CASSLRSASGGARDTQYF TGTGCCAGCAGCTTACGTTCGGCTAGCGGGGGGGCCAGAGATACGCAGTATTTT
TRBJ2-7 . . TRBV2 CASSTTGTESYEQYF TGTGCCAGCAGTACGACCGGGACGGAGTCCTACGAGCAGTACTTC
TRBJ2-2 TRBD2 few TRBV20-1 CSARDRRGALAGELFF TGCAGTGCTAGAGATCGGCGGGGGGCCCTGGCCGGGGAGCTGTTTTTT
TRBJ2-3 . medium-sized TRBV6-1 CASRPLETDTQYF TGTGCCAGCAGGCCTCTAGAGACAGATACGCAGTATTTT
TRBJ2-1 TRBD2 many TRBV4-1 CASSQPPTSGAYNEQFF TGCGCCAGCAGCCAACCCCCGACTAGCGGGGCCTACAATGAGCAGTTCTTC
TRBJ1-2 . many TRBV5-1 CASSGGQLYGYTF TGCGCCAGCAGCGGGGGACAACTCTATGGCTACACCTTC
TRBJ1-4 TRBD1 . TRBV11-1 CASSRDREDEKLFF TGTGCCAGCAGCCGGGACAGGGAGGATGAAAAACTGTTTTTT
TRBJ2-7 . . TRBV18 CASSPELYEQYF TGTGCCAGCTCACCGGAGCTTTACGAGCAGTACTTC
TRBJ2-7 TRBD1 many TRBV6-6 CASSYSGTGSYEQYF TGTGCCAGCAGTTACTCCGGGACAGGGTCCTACGAGCAGTACTTC
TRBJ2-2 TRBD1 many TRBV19 CASRRTGDTGELFF TGTGCCAGTAGGCGGACAGGGGACACCGGGGAGCTGTTTTTT
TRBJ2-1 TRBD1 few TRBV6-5 CASSYSTGATYNEQFF TGTGCCAGCAGTTACTCGACAGGGGCTACCTACAATGAGCAGTTCTTC